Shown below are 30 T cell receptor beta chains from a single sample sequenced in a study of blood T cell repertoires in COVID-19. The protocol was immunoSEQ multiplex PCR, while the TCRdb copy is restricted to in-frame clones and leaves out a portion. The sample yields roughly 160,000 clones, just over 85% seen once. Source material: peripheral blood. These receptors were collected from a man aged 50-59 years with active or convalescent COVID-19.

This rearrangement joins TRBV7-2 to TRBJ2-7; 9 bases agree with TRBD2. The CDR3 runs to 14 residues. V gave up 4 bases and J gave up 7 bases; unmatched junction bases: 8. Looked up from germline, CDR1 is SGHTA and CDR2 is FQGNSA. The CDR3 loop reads CASSSPGLAEEQYF. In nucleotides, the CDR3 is TGTGCCAGCAGCTCGCCGGGACTAGCTGAGGAGCAGTACTTC.

In DNA form, the CDR3 reads TGTGCCAGCAGGCGGGGGAGCAATCAGCCCCAGCATTTT. This translates into CASRRGSNQPQHF. This chain uses TRBV2 with TRBJ1-5, with a possible D match to TRBD1 (5 bases). The V end lost 6 bases, the J end lost 1 base, and 7 bases lay between the germline ends. CDR1 is SNHLY and CDR2 is FYNNEI in the germline V gene. This CDR3 is built from 13 residues.

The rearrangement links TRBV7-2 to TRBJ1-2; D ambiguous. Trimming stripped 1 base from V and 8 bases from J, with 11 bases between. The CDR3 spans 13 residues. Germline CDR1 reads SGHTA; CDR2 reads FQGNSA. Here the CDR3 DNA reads TGTGCCAGCAGCTTAGTTCCGATACAAGGCTACACCTTC. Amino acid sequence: CASSLVPIQGYTF.

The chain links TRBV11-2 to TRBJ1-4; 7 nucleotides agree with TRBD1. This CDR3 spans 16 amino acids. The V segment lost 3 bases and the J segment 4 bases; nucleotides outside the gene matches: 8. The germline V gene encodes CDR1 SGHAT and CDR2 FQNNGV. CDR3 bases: TGTGCCAGCAGCTTGGCCTTCAGGGGGATTAATGAAAAACTGTTTTTT. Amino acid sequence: CASSLAFRGINEKLFF.

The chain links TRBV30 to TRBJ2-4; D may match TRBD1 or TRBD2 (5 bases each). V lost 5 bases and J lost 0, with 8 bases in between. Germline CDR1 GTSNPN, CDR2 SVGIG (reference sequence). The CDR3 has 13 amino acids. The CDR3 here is CAWEGLAKNIQYF. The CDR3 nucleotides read TGTGCCTGGGAGGGGCTAGCCAAAAACATTCAGTACTTC.

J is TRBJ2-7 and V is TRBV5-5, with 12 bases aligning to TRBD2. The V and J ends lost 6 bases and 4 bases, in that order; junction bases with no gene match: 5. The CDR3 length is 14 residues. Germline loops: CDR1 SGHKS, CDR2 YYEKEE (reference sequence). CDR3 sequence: CASILTSGSYEQYF. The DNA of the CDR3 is TGTGCCAGCATCCTGACTAGCGGGAGTTACGAGCAGTACTTC.

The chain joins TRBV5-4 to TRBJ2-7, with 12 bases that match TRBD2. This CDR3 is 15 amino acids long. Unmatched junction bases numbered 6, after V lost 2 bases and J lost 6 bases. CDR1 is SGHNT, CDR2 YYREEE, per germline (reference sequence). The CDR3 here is CASSLRLAGVREQYF. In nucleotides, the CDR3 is TGTGCCAGCAGCTTACGACTAGCGGGGGTTCGCGAGCAGTACTTC.

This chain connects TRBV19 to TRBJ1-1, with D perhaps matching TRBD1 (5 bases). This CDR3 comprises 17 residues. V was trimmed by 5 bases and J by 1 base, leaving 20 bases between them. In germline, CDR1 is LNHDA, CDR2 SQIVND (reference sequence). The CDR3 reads CASSPLLGGKANTEAFF. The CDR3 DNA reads TGTGCCAGTAGTCCTCTTTTGGGGGGTAAGGCGAACACTGAAGCTTTCTTT.

The CDR3, as DNA: TGTGCCAGCAGCTTCTCCGTAGGGGTTGTGAACGAGCAGTACTTC. The encoded protein is CASSFSVGVVNEQYF. The rearrangement links TRBV5-6 to TRBJ2-7; a weak D match, TRBD1 (5 bases). The CDR3 totals 15 residues. V lost 2 bases and J lost 5, with 17 bases in between. The germline V gene encodes CDR1 SGHDT and CDR2 YYEEEE.

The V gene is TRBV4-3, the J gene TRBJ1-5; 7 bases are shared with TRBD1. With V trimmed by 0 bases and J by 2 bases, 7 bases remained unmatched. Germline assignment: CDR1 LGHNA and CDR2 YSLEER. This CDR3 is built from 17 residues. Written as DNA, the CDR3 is TGCGCCAGCAGCCAAGATATCACAGGGGAAGGCAATCAGCCCCAGCATTTT. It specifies CASSQDITGEGNQPQHF.

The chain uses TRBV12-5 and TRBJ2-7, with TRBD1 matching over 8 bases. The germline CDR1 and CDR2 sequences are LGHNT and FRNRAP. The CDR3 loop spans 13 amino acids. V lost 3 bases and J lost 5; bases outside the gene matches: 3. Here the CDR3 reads CASGFDRGNEQYF. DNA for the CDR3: TGTGCTAGTGGTTTCGACAGGGGTAACGAGCAGTACTTC. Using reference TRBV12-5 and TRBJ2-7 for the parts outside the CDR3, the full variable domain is DARVTQTPRHKVTEMGQEVTMRCQPILGHNTVFWYRQTMMQGLELLAYFRNRAPLDDSGMPKDRFSAEMPDATLATLKIQPSEPRDSAVYFCASGFDRGNEQYFGPGTRLTVT.

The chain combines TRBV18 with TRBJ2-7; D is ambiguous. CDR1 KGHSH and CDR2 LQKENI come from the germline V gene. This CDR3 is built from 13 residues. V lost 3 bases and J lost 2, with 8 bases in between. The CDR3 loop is CASSPRVAYEQYF. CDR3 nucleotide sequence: TGTGCCAGCTCACCTCGAGTGGCCTACGAGCAGTACTTC.

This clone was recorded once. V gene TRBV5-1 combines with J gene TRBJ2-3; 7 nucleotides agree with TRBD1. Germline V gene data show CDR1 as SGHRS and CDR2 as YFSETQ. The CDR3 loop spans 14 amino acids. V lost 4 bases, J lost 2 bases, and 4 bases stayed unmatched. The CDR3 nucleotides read TGCGCCAGCAGCACTGACAGGGCCACAGATACGCAGTATTTT. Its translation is CASSTDRATDTQYF. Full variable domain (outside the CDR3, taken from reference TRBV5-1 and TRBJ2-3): KAGVTQTPRYLIKTRGQQVTLSCSPISGHRSVSWYQQTPGQGLQFLFEYFSETQRNKGNFPGRFSGRQFSNSRSEMNVSTLELGDSALYLCASSTDRATDTQYFGPGTRLTVL.

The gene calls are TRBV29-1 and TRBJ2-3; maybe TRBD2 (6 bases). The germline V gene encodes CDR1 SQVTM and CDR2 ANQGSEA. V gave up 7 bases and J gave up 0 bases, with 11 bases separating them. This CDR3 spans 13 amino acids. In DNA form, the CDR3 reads TGCAGCGCCATCGCGGGGAGCACAGATACGCAGTATTTT. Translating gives CSAIAGSTDTQYF.

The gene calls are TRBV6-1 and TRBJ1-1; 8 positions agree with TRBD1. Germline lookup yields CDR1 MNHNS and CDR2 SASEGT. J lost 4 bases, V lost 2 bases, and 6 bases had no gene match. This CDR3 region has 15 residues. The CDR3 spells CASSETLTGGTEAFF. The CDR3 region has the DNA TGTGCCAGCAGTGAAACGCTCACAGGGGGCACTGAAGCTTTCTTT.

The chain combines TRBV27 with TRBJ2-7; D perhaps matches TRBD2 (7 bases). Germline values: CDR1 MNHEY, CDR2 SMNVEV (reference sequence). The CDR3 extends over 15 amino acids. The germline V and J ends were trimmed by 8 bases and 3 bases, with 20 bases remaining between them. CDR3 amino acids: CASSGGLLPFYEQYF. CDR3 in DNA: TGTGCCAGCTCCGGGGGGCTCCTACCTTTCTACGAGCAGTACTTC.

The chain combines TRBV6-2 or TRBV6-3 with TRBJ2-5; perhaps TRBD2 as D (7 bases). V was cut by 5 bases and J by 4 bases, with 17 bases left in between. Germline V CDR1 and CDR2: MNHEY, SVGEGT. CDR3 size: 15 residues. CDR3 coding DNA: TGTGCCAGCAGTGGACCCGGGGGGCGAGTAGAGACCCAGTACTTC. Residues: CASSGPGGRVETQYF.

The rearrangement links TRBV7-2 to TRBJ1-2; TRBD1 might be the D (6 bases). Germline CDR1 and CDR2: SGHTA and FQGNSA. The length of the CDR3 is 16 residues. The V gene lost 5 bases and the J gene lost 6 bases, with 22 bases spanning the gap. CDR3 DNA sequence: TGTGCCAGCAGCGTATCTGGATCCCTCTACAGGGATGGCTACACCTTC. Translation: CASSVSGSLYRDGYTF. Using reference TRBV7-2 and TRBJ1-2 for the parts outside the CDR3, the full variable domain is GAGVSQSPSNKVTEKGKDVELRCDPISGHTALYWYRQSLGQGLEFLIYFQGNSAPDKSGLPSDRFSAERTGGSVSTLTIQRTQQEDSAVYLCASSVSGSLYRDGYTFGSGTRLTVV.

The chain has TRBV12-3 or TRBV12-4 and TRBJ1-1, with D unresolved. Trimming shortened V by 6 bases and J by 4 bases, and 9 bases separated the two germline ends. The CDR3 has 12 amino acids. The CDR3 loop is CASRPEATEAFF. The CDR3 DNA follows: TGTGCCAGCAGGCCAGAGGCCACTGAAGCTTTCTTT.

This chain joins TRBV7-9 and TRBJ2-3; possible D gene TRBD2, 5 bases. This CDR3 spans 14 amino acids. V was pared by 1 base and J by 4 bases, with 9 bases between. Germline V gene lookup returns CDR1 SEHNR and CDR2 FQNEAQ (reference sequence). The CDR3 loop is CASSLVRRADTQYF. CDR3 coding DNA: TGTGCCAGCAGCTTAGTAAGGCGGGCAGATACGCAGTATTTT.

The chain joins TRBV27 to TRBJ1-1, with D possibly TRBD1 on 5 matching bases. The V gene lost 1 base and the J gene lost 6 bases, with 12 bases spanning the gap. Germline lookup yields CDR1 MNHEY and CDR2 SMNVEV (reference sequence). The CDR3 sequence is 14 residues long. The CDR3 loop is CASSLLGTGAEAFF. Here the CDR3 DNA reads TGTGCCAGCAGTTTATTAGGGACGGGGGCTGAAGCTTTCTTT.

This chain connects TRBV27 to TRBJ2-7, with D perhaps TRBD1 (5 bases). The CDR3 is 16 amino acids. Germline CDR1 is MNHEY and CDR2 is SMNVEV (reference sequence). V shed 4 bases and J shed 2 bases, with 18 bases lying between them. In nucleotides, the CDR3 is TGTGCCAGCAGTTCTCCCGAAGCGACAGCGACCTACGAGCAGTACTTC. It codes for CASSSPEATATYEQYF.

The CDR3 DNA is TGTGCCAGCAGTCAAAGGACTAGCGGGAAGTATGACACCGGGGAGCTGTTTTTT. The encoded protein is CASSQRTSGKYDTGELFF. V is TRBV5-6 and J is TRBJ2-2; 12 bases align to TRBD2. Unmatched junction bases numbered 11, after V lost 5 bases and J lost 3 bases. CDR1 SGHDT and CDR2 YYEEEE come from the germline V gene. This CDR3 region has 18 residues.

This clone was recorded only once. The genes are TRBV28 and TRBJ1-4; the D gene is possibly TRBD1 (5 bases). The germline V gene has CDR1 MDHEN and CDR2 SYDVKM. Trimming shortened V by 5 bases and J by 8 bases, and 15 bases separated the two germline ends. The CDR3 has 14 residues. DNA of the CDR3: TGTGCCAGCAGTGGAGACTGGGGCCTCGAAAAACTGTTTTTT. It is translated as CASSGDWGLEKLFF.

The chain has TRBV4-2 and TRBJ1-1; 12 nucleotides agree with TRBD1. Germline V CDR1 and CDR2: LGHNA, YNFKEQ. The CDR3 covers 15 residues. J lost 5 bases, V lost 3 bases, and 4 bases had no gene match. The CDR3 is CASSHPGQGATEAFF. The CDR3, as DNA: TGTGCCAGCAGCCACCCGGGACAGGGGGCGACTGAAGCTTTCTTT.

The CDR3, as DNA: TGTGCCAGCAGCCAACAGGTTAGCAATCAGCCCCAGCATTTT. Amino acid sequence: CASSQQVSNQPQHF. The chain combines TRBV7-2 with TRBJ1-5; the D gene is possibly TRBD1 (5 bases). V dropped 5 bases and J dropped 0 bases, with 8 bases sitting between them. Germline loops: CDR1 SGHTA, CDR2 FQGNSA. This CDR3 has 14 residues. Full variable domain (remainder filled in from reference TRBV7-2 and TRBJ1-5): GAGVSQSPSNKVTEKGKDVELRCDPISGHTALYWYRQSLGQGLEFLIYFQGNSAPDKSGLPSDRFSAERTGGSVSTLTIQRTQQEDSAVYLCASSQQVSNQPQHFGDGTRLSIL.

The CDR3 reads CASSRLAGGPDTQYF. The CDR3 DNA reads TGTGCCAGCAGCAGATTAGCGGGGGGGCCAGATACGCAGTATTTT. V and J are TRBV5-8 and TRBJ2-3, with 11 bases identical to TRBD2. Germline values: CDR1 SGHTS, CDR2 YDEGEE. This CDR3 region has 15 residues. Trimming cost V 4 bases and J 4 bases; bases outside gene matches: 5.

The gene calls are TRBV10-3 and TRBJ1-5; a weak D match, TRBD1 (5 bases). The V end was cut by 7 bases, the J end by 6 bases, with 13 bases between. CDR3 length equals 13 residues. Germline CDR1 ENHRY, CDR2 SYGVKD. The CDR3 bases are TGTGCCATCACGGGGGAGAGAGGTCAGCCCCAGCATTTT. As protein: CAITGERGQPQHF.

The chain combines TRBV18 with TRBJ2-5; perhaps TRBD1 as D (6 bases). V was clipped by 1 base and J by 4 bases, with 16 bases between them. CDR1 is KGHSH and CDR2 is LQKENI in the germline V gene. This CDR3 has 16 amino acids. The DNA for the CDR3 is TGTGCCAGCTCACCACGTGGGGGCTTGGGGACAGAGACCCAGTACTTC. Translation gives CASSPRGGLGTETQYF.

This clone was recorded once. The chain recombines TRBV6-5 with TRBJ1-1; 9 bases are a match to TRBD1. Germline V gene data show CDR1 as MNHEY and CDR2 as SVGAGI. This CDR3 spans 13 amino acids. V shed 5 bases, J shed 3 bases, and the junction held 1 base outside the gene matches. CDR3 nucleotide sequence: TGTGCCAGCAGTAGACAGGGGGACACTGAAGCTTTCTTT. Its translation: CASSRQGDTEAFF.